The source of this T cell receptor beta chain is a study of T cell responses to AZD1222 COVID-19 vaccine. With respect to this clone: In the same sample, other DNA sequences code for this CDR3.

The J segment lost 0 bases and the V segment lost 1 base, leaving 5 bases of the junction unmatched. Germline V gene data show CDR1 as LGHDT and CDR2 as YNNKEL (reference sequence). This CDR3 is 16 amino acids long. Timing groups of about 4 and about 12 weeks for second doses were pooled. The protocol was immunoSEQ multiplex PCR, while the TCRdb copy is restricted to in-frame clones and leaves out a portion. The table has fewer than 85,000 clones, about 85% seen once. J is TRBJ1-1 and V is TRBV3-1 (or the pseudogene TRBV3-2); 7 bases are shared with TRBD1. The clonotype was recovered from an adult who received the AZD1222 COVID-19 vaccine. Material: peripheral blood, obtained 28 days after the second AZD1222 dose. The chain's CDR3 is CASSQAGGGMNTEAFF. The CDR3 DNA reads as TGTGCCAGCAGCCAAGCAGGGGGAGGAATGAACACTGAAGCTTTCTTT.